These T cell receptor beta chains were read from a single sample in a study of blood T cell repertoires in COVID-19. The method was immunoSEQ multiplex PCR; TCRdb's version includes in-frame clones alone and lacks a portion of them. This sample carries a few hundred thousand clones, roughly 80% of them seen once, and the ten largest clones take roughly 3.4%. The sequencing input was peripheral blood. All receptors come from a woman aged 18-35 years with acute or convalescent COVID-19. Both conserved end residues are part of each CDR3. A D gene is named only where the DNA matches it firmly. Not every row has a clone size; where given, it reads once, few, many or a size class.

-	-	TRBV6-6	TRBJ1-2	CASSYSAGWGYTF	TGTGCCAGCAGTTACTCGGCAGGGTGGGGCTACACCTTC
-	TRBD2	TRBV5-1	TRBJ2-2	CASSLEAGGAGELFF	TGCGCCAGCAGCTTGGAAGCGGGAGGGGCCGGGGAGCTGTTTTTT
once	-	TRBV10-1	TRBJ1-3	CASGADSGNTIYF	TGCGCCAGCGGGGCAGACTCTGGAAACACCATATATTTT
-	-	TRBV21-1	TRBJ2-7	CASSKKTGGKTYEQYF	TGTGCCAGCAGCAAAAAAACAGGGGGTAAGACCTACGAGCAGTACTTC
-	-	TRBV7-9	TRBJ2-1	CASSDGLNEQFF	TGTGCCAGCAGCGATGGACTCAATGAGCAGTTCTTC
-	-	TRBV12-3/TRBV12-4	TRBJ2-5	CASSLTGRETQYF	TGTGCCAGCAGTTTAACGGGAAGGGAGACCCAGTACTTC
-	TRBD1	TRBV10-3	TRBJ1-2	CAISDSTGTTAGYTF	TGTGCCATCAGTGATTCGACAGGGACAACGGCTGGCTACACCTTC
-	TRBD2	TRBV7-2	TRBJ2-1	CASSLAPSGRAEISYNEQFF	TGTGCCAGCAGCTTAGCACCTAGCGGGAGGGCCGAGATATCCTACAATGAGCAGTTCTTC
-	-	TRBV3-1/TRBV3-2	TRBJ2-7	CASSPAAGNKQYF	TGTGCCAGCAGCCCGGCCGCCGGGAACAAGCAGTACTTC
-	TRBD1	TRBV9	TRBJ2-7	CASSLGTGSNEQYF	TGTGCCAGCAGCCTCGGGACAGGGAGTAACGAGCAGTACTTC
-	-	TRBV24-1	TRBJ1-5	CATSEGLRNQPQHF	TGTGCCACCAGTGAGGGACTCCGCAATCAGCCCCAGCATTTT
-	-	TRBV7-9	TRBJ2-2	CASSLVSRDFSPGELFF	TGTGCCAGCAGCCTAGTTTCTAGGGACTTCTCCCCCGGGGAGCTGTTTTTT
-	-	TRBV14	TRBJ1-5	CASSQARPQHF	TGTGCCAGCAGCCAGGCCAGACCCCAGCATTTT
-	-	TRBV2	TRBJ1-3	CASRTQSSGNTIYF	TGTGCCAGCAGGACACAGAGCTCTGGAAACACCATATATTTT
-	TRBD2	TRBV28	TRBJ2-1	CASTIGLAGVNEQFF	TGTGCCAGCACCATAGGACTAGCGGGAGTCAATGAGCAGTTCTTC
-	-	TRBV11-2	TRBJ1-2	CASSLVDRAYGYTF	TGTGCCAGCAGCTTGGTGGACAGAGCCTATGGCTACACCTTC
-	TRBD1	TRBV18	TRBJ1-2	CASSPSVPGQGTVGYTF	TGTGCCAGCTCACCCTCCGTCCCGGGACAGGGGACCGTCGGCTACACCTTC
-	-	TRBV6-5	TRBJ2-7	CASSYYVGSSYEQYF	TGTGCCAGCAGTTACTACGTCGGGAGCTCCTACGAGCAGTACTTC
-	TRBD1	TRBV6-5	TRBJ1-1	CASSYAQGATEAFF	TGTGCCAGCAGTTACGCCCAGGGGGCAACTGAAGCTTTCTTT
once	TRBD2	TRBV15	TRBJ2-1	CATSRDLPQEVAGKSNEQFF	TGTGCCACCAGCAGAGATCTTCCCCAAGAAGTAGCGGGGAAGTCCAATGAGCAGTTCTTC
-	TRBD1	TRBV29-1	TRBJ2-3	CTGQGSDRGTQYF	TGCACCGGACAGGGTAGCGACCGTGGTACGCAGTATTTT
-	TRBD1	TRBV5-6	TRBJ1-6	CASSLWTGTNSPLHF	TGTGCCAGCAGCTTGTGGACAGGGACCAATTCACCCCTCCACTTT
-	-	TRBV9	TRBJ2-7	CASSVAWSSYEQYF	TGTGCCAGCAGCGTAGCTTGGAGCTCCTACGAGCAGTACTTC
-	-	TRBV21-1	TRBJ2-7	CASSYGGGRVYEQYF	TGTGCCAGCAGCTACGGCGGGGGTAGGGTCTACGAGCAGTACTTC
-	-	TRBV7-2	TRBJ1-2	CASSPRVITGLSNYGYTF	TGTGCCAGCAGCCCTAGAGTGATTACAGGCTTGTCTAACTATGGCTACACCTTC
once	-	TRBV5-6	TRBJ1-2	CASSFMRYGYTF	TGTGCCAGCAGCTTCATGCGTTATGGCTACACCTTC
-	-	TRBV19	TRBJ1-1	CASSIGRTELNTEAFF	TGTGCCAGTAGTATTGGGCGGACAGAGCTGAACACTGAAGCTTTCTTT
-	TRBD2	TRBV6-2/TRBV6-3	TRBJ2-7	CASSYEGRGVTSGDPYEQYF	TGTGCCAGCAGTTACGAGGGACGAGGGGTGACTAGCGGGGACCCCTACGAGCAGTACTTC
-	TRBD1	TRBV5-1	TRBJ2-5	CASRRAGTGHPQGETQYF	TGCGCCAGCAGACGAGCCGGGACAGGGCATCCTCAGGGAGAGACCCAGTACTTC